This T cell receptor beta chain derives from a study of shared clonotypes between healthy human individuals. Across the study: The study used three CD4 naive, three CD4 memory, two CD8 naive and one CD8 memory plate per donor. Regarding the study as a whole: Estimated richness values were generally larger in naive subsets than in memory subsets. Sequencing depth was a factor that was expected to affect clonotype sharing among donors.

As concerns this clone: The target antigen is unknown.

The data were produced by immunoSEQ multiplex PCR, yet TCRdb's version contains in-frame clones alone and is incomplete. Of 2 million to 2.5 million clones listed, roughly 93% are singletons. With 5 bases removed from V and 6 bases from J, the gap between germline ends came to 14 bases. CDR1 and CDR2 from the germline V gene are SGHTA and FQGTGA. The length of the CDR3 is 14 residues. Donors included only healthy HIV-negative adults lacking recent acute infections or vaccinations. V and J are TRBV7-3 and TRBJ1-5; perhaps TRBD1 as D (6 bases). This sequence originates from a man aged 18 to 30 in good health. Some clones in this sample may be carry-over from other donors' samples. The sequenced sample consisted of naive CD4+ T cells from PBMCs. The sample's subset: CD45RA+ positively selected. CDR3 in amino acids: CASSEQGGIQPQHF. In DNA form, the CDR3 reads TGTGCCAGCAGCGAACAAGGGGGGATTCAGCCCCAGCATTTT.